The entry below gives a single T cell receptor beta chain sequence along with its context. Its antigen is unknown. The data were taken from a study of vaccination and CD4 T cells after COVID-19. The treatment is: roughly 11-day PBMC culture with coronavirus spike peptide pools or control peptides (ViraFEST assay). The Oncomine TCR Beta short-read assay was applied to DNA of cultured CD4+ T cells. TCRdb itself ran the PCR reads through MiXCR, one entry per CDR3 protein. The sample shows around 14,000 distinct CDR3 sequences, around 69% of them seen only once. J was trimmed by 0 bases and V by 4 bases; bases with no gene match: 6. The CDR3 consists of 16 residues. Germline V lookup: CDR1 LGHNA, CDR2 YNFKEQ.

The V gene is TRBV4-2, the J gene TRBJ2-7, with 10 positions matching TRBD2. The sample was CD4+ T cells from blood, cultured in vitro. This clonotype was sampled from a human donor who had recovered from COVID-19. The CDR3: CASSPALAGVSYEQYF. CDR3 DNA sequence: TGTGCCAGCAGCCCTGCCCTAGCGGGGGTCTCCTACGAGCAGTACTTC.